This T cell receptor (beta chain) was retrieved from a study of shared clonotypes between healthy human individuals (TCRdb year 2020). A note on the overall study: The cohort included three men and a couple of women between 18 and 49 years of age. To increase sequencing depth and limit assay-specific biases, TCR repertoire library preparation and sequencing were carried out by different laboratories using diverse techniques. For each donor, CD4 naive and CD4 memory were each given three plates, CD8 naive was given two plates, and CD8 memory was given one plate. To estimate repertoire size and how much clonotype sharing occurs between individuals, the study deeply sequenced the blood TCR repertoires of five healthy adults. Leukapheresis yielded between about 0.9 and 10 billion PBMCs per donor.

TCR CDR3 regions were amplified from genomic DNA by multiplex PCR using the deep immunoSEQ assay. Extracted genomic DNA from each cell subset was spread evenly across all wells of several immunoSEQ 96-well plates, with each plate serving as a replicate. For sorted subsets, about 200 ng genomic DNA, equal to tens of thousands of T cell genomes, was loaded into each replicate PCR. Purified libraries were measured with a Qubit 3.0 fluorometer, size-checked on a Bioanalyzer 2100, and measured again with the KAPA Library Quantification kit. Each immunoSEQ 96-well plate was sequenced on its own single-read 150-cycle Illumina NextSeq 550 flow cell. Concerning the study's data processing: Because only junctional sequences without quality scores were contained in the immunoSEQ output, filtering matching that applied to full-length reads could not be performed. To assign V/J genes and CDR3, sequences were annotated using PyIR, a Python wrapper for IgBLAST v1.9, with IMGT germline references. Reads with weak V/J assignments (E-value above 1e-6), missing CDR3, stop codons, out-of-frame junctions, or ambiguous translated residues were removed. A V3J clonotype was defined by an identical inferred V gene, J gene, and CDR3 amino acid sequence. To compute the percentage overlap between repertoires, the number of shared unique clonotypes was divided by the size of the smaller repertoire. Repertoire richness was assessed with RTK rarefaction, the Chao1 estimator, and Recon v2.1 estimates of unobserved clonotypes. Generation probabilities were computed with OLGA for all TCRbeta clonotypes obtained by the gDNA method from four donors. The source is immuneACCESS, and TCRdb retained only in-frame sequences with V and J called. Part of the clones is not carried over; for the studies checked, unresolved V genes explain less than half of this, and the remainder is unexplained. The V and J calls and clone size were taken over from that table, and D and trimming were inferred from the DNA. The sample yields some 2,500,000 clones; 92% were counted once. Around 0.4% of the sample goes to the ten largest clones.

Donors were healthy HIV-negative adults with no recently reported acute infections or vaccinations. Every donor was a Caucasian adult residing in Nashville, Tennessee, USA. CD4+ T cells were enriched by magnetic negative selection; naive cells were then positively selected on CD45RA, and the negative fraction formed the memory subset. Blood was obtained by leukapheresis, after which PBMCs were separated by Ficoll-Histopaque density gradient centrifugation and cryopreserved in liquid nitrogen vapor phase. Analytical flow cytometry was used to check the purity and quantity of every magnetically sorted T cell population. Each sorted fraction had its genomic DNA isolated and then quantified by UV absorbance on a Nanodrop 2000c. Overall results and qualifications from the work: Higher generation probabilities were observed for clonotypes shared by all four sorted-subset donors than for non-shared clonotypes. Pairwise subsampling led to the expectation that sequencing depth would affect the degree of clonotype sharing among donors. Because the study included a small number of donors, the genetic and exposure-history diversity represented was limited. Even with the large sequencing depth, rarefaction of the sorted-subset datasets indicated that sequencing was incomplete. Naive subsets generally had larger estimated clonotype richness than memory subsets. When a handful of donors were compared, the shared fraction of clonotypes was about 5% for naive CD4, more than 3% for naive CD8, 2.3% for memory CD4, and 0.4% for memory CD8. Sampling was restricted to blood, and TCR repertoires in tissue are likely to differ from TCR repertoires in blood.

A remark on this clone: Its antigen is currently not known. The record has no base qualities; no much larger clone is one base away.

Via the germline V gene (reference sequence), CDR1 is LNHDA and CDR2 SQIVND. V has 8 bases trimmed and J has 4 bases trimmed; junction bases matching no gene number 1. From the cysteine up to the phenylalanine, the CDR3 has a length of 13 residues. Only the CDR3 DNA stays, 39 bases, in frame from base 1. Sequenced: naive CD4+ T cells from PBMCs. The cell subset or site label, as the study defines it: CD45RA+ positively selected. The chain uses TRBV19 and TRBJ2-6; 8 junctional bases match TRBD1. The TCR comes from a man between 18 and 29 years old in good health. Some clones in this sample may be carry-over from other donors' samples. The CDR3 region reads CASGTGGANVLTF. The bases read TGTGCCAGTGGGACAGGAGGGGCCAACGTCCTGACTTTC.